This TCR beta chain stems from a study of T cell changes during pregnancy in multiple sclerosis. The CDR3 totals 14 residues. Per germline, CDR1 LNHDA and CDR2 SQIVND (reference sequence). J lost 0 bases, V lost 7 bases, and 5 bases had no gene match. Generated by immunoSEQ multiplex PCR, the TCRdb table keeps only in-frame clones and is missing some. The sample records some 95,000 clones, around 94% being singletons. The chain employs TRBV19 and TRBJ2-7; TRBD1 aligns across 8 bases. The sample consisted of peripheral blood, taken in the first trimester of pregnancy. The clonotype comes from a female donor with multiple sclerosis, enrolled in a pregnancy study. The CDR3 is CASNDRGGSYEQYF. The CDR3 nucleotides are TGTGCCAGTAACGACAGGGGCGGCTCCTACGAGCAGTACTTC.